The 9 T cell receptor beta chains below all came from one sample that was sequenced in a study of blood T cell repertoires in COVID-19 (dated by TCRdb to 2018 to 2020). Receptor libraries were prepared by the immunoSEQ multiplex PCR assay. In TCRdb, the immuneACCESS table is reduced to in-frame sequences with V and J assigned. These tables do not hold every clone; where another copy was compared, an unresolved V gene accounts for under half, and the others remain unexplained. The table for this sample lists 330,000 or so clones; 88% of them were counted only once. The ten biggest clones cover 1% of the sample. The sample comprised PBMCs or T cells enriched from blood (not recorded which). The receptors come from a woman under 40 who had been exposed to COVID-19.

The chain links TRBV18 to TRBJ2-5; possible D gene TRBD1, 6 bases. V was shortened by 0 bases and J by 5 bases, with 10 bases between the two germline ends. Germline V gives CDR1 KGHSH, CDR2 LQKENI. The CDR3 runs 14 residues. The DNA of the CDR3 is TGTGCCAGCTCACCACCGAGGGGGATCGAGACCCAGTACTTC. Protein sequence: CASSPPRGIETQYF.

This rearrangement joins TRBV7-8 to TRBJ2-3; 13 positions match TRBD2. The CDR3 totals 16 residues. J gave up 4 bases and V 2 bases, and 3 bases lay outside the gene matches. Germline CDR1 and CDR2: SGHVS and FQNEAQ. The CDR3 loop is CASSLRTSGSADTQYF. The CDR3 DNA follows: TGTGCCAGCAGCTTACGGACTAGCGGGAGCGCAGATACGCAGTATTTT.

This clone has a handful of counts. This chain joins TRBV19 and TRBJ2-7, with D perhaps TRBD1 (6 bases). V lost 9 bases and J 1 base, leaving 22 bases between the germline ends. Germline lookup yields CDR1 LNHDA and CDR2 SQIVND (reference sequence). The CDR3 extends over 16 amino acids. CDR3: CASSDPRQVPSYEQYF. CDR3 DNA sequence: TGTGCCAGCTCGGATCCGCGACAGGTCCCGTCCTACGAGCAGTACTTC.

For this clone: Other nucleotide sequences in the sample specify the same CDR3. This rearrangement joins TRBV28 to TRBJ2-7; 7 nucleotides agree with TRBD1. The CDR3 consists of 14 residues. V gave up 5 bases and J gave up 0 bases; unmatched junction bases: 4. Germline CDR1 MDHEN, CDR2 SYDVKM. The CDR3 reads CASSPRDSSYEQYF. CDR3 sequence (DNA): TGTGCCAGCAGTCCCCGGGACAGCTCCTACGAGCAGTACTTC.

This clone was detected only a few times. V gene TRBV19 combines with J gene TRBJ1-3; D is ambiguous. CDR1 and CDR2 from the germline V gene are LNHDA and SQIVND (reference sequence). The CDR3 has 15 residues. Between the trimmed V and J ends, which lost 3 bases and 1 base, there was a span of 10 bases. CDR3 residues: CASSISGYSGNTIYF. The CDR3 DNA follows: TGTGCCAGTAGTATCTCGGGATATTCTGGAAACACCATATATTTT.

The V call is TRBV28, the J call TRBJ1-4; D not certain. V was clipped by 7 bases and J by 5 bases, with 20 bases between them. The germline CDR1 and CDR2 sequences are MDHEN and SYDVKM. This CDR3 spans 16 amino acids. The CDR3 bases are TGTGCCAGCACCCCCGGGGTTCGGAACGAAAATGAAAAACTGTTTTTT. It encodes CASTPGVRNENEKLFF.

The chain is built from TRBV27 and TRBJ1-2; 8 nucleotides align to TRBD1. CDR1 MNHEY and CDR2 SMNVEV come from the germline V gene (reference sequence). There are 14 residues in the CDR3. V shed 6 bases, J shed 1 base, and the junction held 4 bases outside the gene matches. CDR3: CASSLDRGNYGYTF. CDR3 sequence (DNA): TGTGCCAGCAGCCTAGACAGGGGTAACTATGGCTACACCTTC.

This sequence joins TRBV5-1 and TRBJ2-6, with D possibly being TRBD1 (6 bases). Germline values: CDR1 SGHRS, CDR2 YFSETQ. V was cut by 5 bases and J by 0 bases, with 9 bases left in between. CDR3 length: 15 residues. The CDR3 region has the DNA TGCGCCAGCAGGGACAGAAACTCTGGGGCCAACGTCCTGACTTTC. Protein sequence: CASRDRNSGANVLTF.

V gene TRBV5-4 combines with J gene TRBJ2-3; 7 bases line up with TRBD1. This CDR3 is 16 amino acids long. The germline gives CDR1 SGHNT, CDR2 YYREEE (reference sequence). V was clipped by 4 bases and J by 2 bases; unmatched bases: 10. This CDR3 reads CASSTKGQRFTDTQYF. CDR3 DNA sequence: TGTGCCAGCAGCACGAAGGGACAGAGATTCACAGATACGCAGTATTTT.